What follows is one TCR beta chain and its context. The data originate from a study of T-cell reconstitution after alpha-beta-depleted transplantation in children. V was trimmed by 2 bases and J by 1 base, leaving 8 bases between them. CDR1 is MNHEY, CDR2 SVGEGT, per germline. The CDR3 is 14 residues long. Preparation of the TCRbeta library involved a method that used unique molecular identifiers. TCRdb passed the PCR reads through MiXCR, listing each CDR3 protein once. The profile covers about 580,000 distinct CDR3 sequences, with more than 20% appearing a single time and roughly 14% taken by the ten largest.

The rearrangement links TRBV6-2 or TRBV6-3 to TRBJ2-5; D gene unclear. This clonotype was sampled from a boy under two years old who had a stem cell transplant for acute myeloid leukemia, so the T cells may come from the graft donor. The specimen was PBMCs, mostly from graft donor cells, collected 360 days after TCRalphabeta/CD19-depleted stem cell transplant. The DNA of the CDR3 is TGTGCCAGCAGTTACCTAGGGCTCCAAGAGACCCAGTACTTC. Its translation is CASSYLGLQETQYF.